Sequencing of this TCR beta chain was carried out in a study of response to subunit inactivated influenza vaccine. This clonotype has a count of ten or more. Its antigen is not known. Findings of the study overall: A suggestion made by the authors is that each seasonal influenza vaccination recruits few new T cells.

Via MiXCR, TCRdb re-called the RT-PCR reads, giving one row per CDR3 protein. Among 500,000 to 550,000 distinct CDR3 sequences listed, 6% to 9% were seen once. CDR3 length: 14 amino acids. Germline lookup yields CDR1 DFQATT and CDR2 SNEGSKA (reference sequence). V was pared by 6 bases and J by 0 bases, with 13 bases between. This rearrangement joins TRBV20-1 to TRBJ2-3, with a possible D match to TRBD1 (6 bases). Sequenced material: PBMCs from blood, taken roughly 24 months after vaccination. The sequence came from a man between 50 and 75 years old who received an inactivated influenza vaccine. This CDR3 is CSAVRTASTDTQYF. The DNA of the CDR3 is TGCAGTGCCGTACGGACAGCTAGCACAGATACGCAGTATTTT.